The next 29 T cell receptor beta chains were all read from a single sample in a study of CD8 T cells in ankylosing spondylitis (dated by TCRdb to about 2017). Receptor libraries were prepared by 5' RACE. Sequencing used an Illumina HiSeq 2500. TCRdb itself trimmed the public reads at Q25 with fastp, ran MiXCR and retained productive beta chains. Each entry is one CDR3 protein sequence, shown with its most common DNA and genes. The sample contains hundreds of thousands of distinct CDR3 sequences, about 10% of them found a single time. About 20% of the sample belongs to the ten largest clones. The material sequenced was blood, either unsorted or a sorted T cell fraction (not recorded which). Every receptor here comes from a male donor with ankylosing spondylitis or in good health (not recorded which).

In this sample, this clonotype turned up many times. V and J are TRBV3-1 and TRBJ2-1, with D perhaps matching TRBD2 (5 bases). The germline V gene has CDR1 LGHDT and CDR2 YNNKEL (reference sequence). The CDR3 extends over 16 amino acids. V lost 1 base and J 5 bases, leaving 15 bases between the germline ends. This CDR3 is CASSQVVAGGDNEQFF. Here the CDR3 DNA reads TGTGCCAGCAGCCAAGTGGTAGCTGGAGGAGACAATGAGCAGTTCTTC.

This chain joins TRBV6-4 and TRBJ2-7, with a weak D call TRBD2 (6 bases). V dropped 2 bases and J dropped 1 base, with 18 bases sitting between them. CDR1 is MRHNA and CDR2 is SNTAGT in the germline V gene. This CDR3 is 17 amino acids long. CDR3 region: CASSDRREPGGSYEQYF. The CDR3 DNA reads TGTGCCAGCAGTGACCGGAGAGAGCCTGGGGGGTCCTACGAGCAGTACTTC.

The chain has TRBV7-9 and TRBJ1-1; no clear D. V lost 5 bases and J lost 1, with 14 bases in between. The germline gives CDR1 SEHNR, CDR2 FQNEAQ (reference sequence). The CDR3 covers 15 residues. This CDR3 is CASSPPLDRNTEAFF. DNA for the CDR3: TGTGCCAGCAGCCCCCCCCTCGATAGGAACACTGAAGCTTTCTTT.

The rearrangement links TRBV7-2 to TRBJ2-3; 10 positions agree with TRBD2. Losses at the gene ends were 5 bases for V and 5 bases for J; bases not matched to a gene: 10. Germline assignment: CDR1 SGHTA and CDR2 FQGNSA. The CDR3 extends over 16 amino acids. The CDR3 coding sequence is TGTGCCAGCAGCCCTCTAGCGGGGGAGGGGGTAGATACGCAGTATTTT. It specifies CASSPLAGEGVDTQYF.

This rearrangement joins TRBV19 to TRBJ2-1; TRBD2 matches 14 bases. Losses at the gene ends were 5 bases for V and 2 bases for J; bases not matched to a gene: 2. The CDR3 runs to 16 residues. CDR1 and CDR2 from the germline V gene are LNHDA and SQIVND (reference sequence). The CDR3 DNA reads TGTGCCAGTAGTGTGGGACTAGCGGGGGCCTACAATGAGCAGTTCTTC. It yields the protein CASSVGLAGAYNEQFF.

In its sample, this clonotype was seen many times. The chain is built from TRBV5-1 and TRBJ2-3; 8 positions match TRBD1. The CDR3 consists of 14 residues. V dropped 5 bases and J dropped 6; count of bases not matched to a gene: 8. The germline gives CDR1 SGHRS, CDR2 YFSETQ. Here the CDR3 reads CASRPTGEMDTQYF. As DNA, the CDR3 is TGCGCCAGCAGGCCGACAGGGGAAATGGATACGCAGTATTTT.

Only a few counts were recorded for this clonotype. The rearrangement joins TRBV6-5 to TRBJ2-1, with 8 bases that match TRBD1. Germline CDR1 MNHEY, CDR2 SVGAGI. The CDR3 totals 14 residues. The J segment lost 8 bases and the V segment lost 2 bases, leaving 5 bases of the junction unmatched. The chain's CDR3 is CASSYQRTGYEQFF. The DNA for the CDR3 is TGTGCCAGCAGTTACCAGCGGACAGGGTATGAGCAGTTCTTC.

The chain joins TRBV3-1 to TRBJ2-3; 7 bases map to TRBD2. With 4 bases clipped from V and 6 bases from J, the junction kept 10 bases outside the gene matches. Germline V CDR1 and CDR2: LGHDT, YNNKEL (reference sequence). The CDR3 consists of 15 residues. The CDR3 sequence: CASSLGLGGADTQYF. In nucleotides, the CDR3 is TGTGCCAGCAGCCTCGGACTAGGAGGGGCCGATACGCAGTATTTT.

This clonotype was observed at least ten times. The chain carries TRBV5-1 and TRBJ2-7, with D possibly TRBD1 on 6 matching bases. The CDR3 runs 14 residues. Germline lookup yields CDR1 SGHRS and CDR2 YFSETQ. Trimming stripped 3 bases from V and 0 bases from J, with 10 bases between. Here the CDR3 reads CASSWTVLSYEQYF. DNA for the CDR3: TGCGCCAGCAGCTGGACAGTCCTCTCCTACGAGCAGTACTTC. The variable domain in full, completed from reference TRBV5-1 and TRBJ2-7, reads KAGVTQTPRYLIKTRGQQVTLSCSPISGHRSVSWYQQTPGQGLQFLFEYFSETQRNKGNFPGRFSGRQFSNSRSEMNVSTLELGDSALYLCASSWTVLSYEQYFGPGTRLTVT.

This clonotype was detected many times. V gene TRBV20-1 combines with J gene TRBJ2-3, with 8 bases fitting TRBD1. J lost 2 bases, V lost 6 bases, and 7 bases had no gene match. The V gene's germline CDR1 is DFQATT and CDR2 SNEGSKA (reference sequence). The CDR3 length is 14 residues. CDR3 in amino acids: CSAPTGGNTDTQYF. The CDR3, as DNA: TGCAGTGCCCCAACAGGGGGAAACACAGATACGCAGTATTTT.

This clonotype was picked up many times. The chain combines TRBV20-1 with TRBJ2-3; TRBD1 agrees at 7 bases. The V and J ends lost 3 bases and 0 bases, in that order; junction bases with no gene match: 9. The length of the CDR3 is 16 residues. Per the germline V gene, CDR1 is DFQATT and CDR2 is SNEGSKA (reference sequence). The CDR3 nucleotides read TGCAGTGCTAGTACCCGGACAGGAACTAGCACAGATACGCAGTATTTT. Its protein is CSASTRTGTSTDTQYF.

J is TRBJ2-1 and V is TRBV10-3; the D gene could be TRBD1 or TRBD2 (5 bases each). Trimming left V 6 bases short and J 0 bases short, with 15 bases between. Germline loops: CDR1 ENHRY, CDR2 SYGVKD. The CDR3 sequence is 16 residues long. CDR3 region: CAISPEGPSSYNEQFF. As DNA, the CDR3 is TGTGCCATCAGCCCCGAGGGACCCTCCTCCTACAATGAGCAGTTCTTC.

The rearrangement links TRBV9 to TRBJ2-3, with 7 bases identical to TRBD2. V gave up 1 base and J gave up 7 bases; unmatched junction bases: 9. Germline lookup yields CDR1 SGDLS and CDR2 YYNGEE. The CDR3 has 15 residues. The CDR3 DNA reads TGTGCCAGCAGCGTAAGCGAGCGGGGTGCTAATACGCAGTATTTT. Translation: CASSVSERGANTQYF.

This clonotype was recorded many times. This sequence joins TRBV5-1 and TRBJ2-2, with a weak D call TRBD2 (5 bases). The CDR3 sequence is 15 residues long. Germline CDR1 and CDR2: SGHRS and YFSETQ. The V end lost 0 bases, the J end lost 0 bases, and 6 bases lay between the germline ends. DNA for the CDR3: TGCGCCAGCAGCTTGGGACTAACGAACACCGGGGAGCTGTTTTTT. Encoded protein: CASSLGLTNTGELFF.

This clonotype was observed a handful of times. The chain employs TRBV12-3 or TRBV12-4 and TRBJ2-1; no clear D gene. V dropped 8 bases and J dropped 4 bases, with 18 bases sitting between them. The CDR3 runs to 15 residues. The CDR3 DNA sequence: TGTGCCAGCGGTTCCGGTGAGGCGATATACAATGAGCAGTTCTTC. As protein: CASGSGEAIYNEQFF.

This clonotype was picked up many times. The chain employs TRBV5-1 and TRBJ2-1; possibly TRBD2 for D (7 bases). Germline V gene data show CDR1 as SGHRS and CDR2 as YFSETQ. The CDR3 consists of 16 residues. Trimming took 0 bases from V and 3 from J, leaving 13 bases between them. The CDR3 region is CASSLEVGGRYNEQFF. As DNA, the CDR3 is TGCGCCAGCAGCTTGGAGGTCGGGGGGCGCTACAATGAGCAGTTCTTC.

This clonotype was recorded a few times. This rearrangement joins TRBV2 to TRBJ2-3, with D possibly TRBD2 on 6 matching bases. V shed 0 bases and J shed 1 base, with 11 bases lying between them. The V gene's germline CDR1 is SNHLY and CDR2 FYNNEI. This CDR3 has 16 residues. CDR3 amino acids: CASSEAPRGGTDTQYF. The CDR3 DNA is TGTGCCAGCAGTGAAGCGCCGCGGGGTGGCACAGATACGCAGTATTTT.

This clonotype was recorded at least ten times. The rearrangement joins TRBV11-3 to TRBJ2-1, with D unresolved. Germline CDR1 is SGHNT and CDR2 is YENEEA. CDR3 length equals 12 residues. V was pared by 4 bases and J by 10 bases, with 11 bases between. CDR3 coding DNA: TGTGCCAGCAGCTACCACACTGGGGAGCAGTTCTTC. Translation gives CASSYHTGEQFF.

The chain couples TRBV27 to TRBJ2-7, with 9 nucleotides matching TRBD1. Trimming took 5 bases from V and 4 from J; bases not matched to a gene: 6. This CDR3 has 14 amino acids. CDR1 MNHEY and CDR2 SMNVEV come from the germline V gene (reference sequence). The CDR3 region has the DNA TGTGCCAGCAGTCCCGGGACAGGGCTTTACGAGCAGTACTTC. Translation gives CASSPGTGLYEQYF.

This clonotype was recorded many times. J is TRBJ2-3 and V is TRBV6-5, with D uncertain. Germline CDR1 is MNHEY and CDR2 is SVGAGI. V was pared by 0 bases and J by 5 bases, with 12 bases between. This CDR3 comprises 15 residues. CDR3 nucleotides: TGTGCCAGCAGTTACTCAGGGCAGGTGAGAGATACGCAGTATTTT. Its translation: CASSYSGQVRDTQYF.

This CDR3 reads CASSWAGSEQFF. The CDR3 coding sequence is TGTGCCAGCAGCTGGGCGGGGAGTGAGCAGTTCTTC. This sequence joins TRBV11-3 and TRBJ2-1; TRBD2 might be the D (6 bases). The V gene lost 4 bases and the J gene lost 9 bases, with 10 bases spanning the gap. Germline CDR1 and CDR2: SGHNT and YENEEA. CDR3 length equals 12 residues.

This clonotype has a handful of counts. The chain recombines TRBV7-3 with TRBJ1-1, with D unclear. Looked up from germline, CDR1 is SGHTA and CDR2 is FQGTGA. Trimming stripped 1 base from V and 1 base from J, with 10 bases between. There are 15 residues in the CDR3. The CDR3 region is CASSLRVVRNTEAFF. Here the CDR3 DNA reads TGTGCCAGCAGCTTAAGAGTGGTGCGGAACACTGAAGCTTTCTTT. Variable domain in full (rest from reference TRBV7-3 and TRBJ1-1): GAGVSQTPSNKVTEKGKYVELRCDPISGHTALYWYRQSLGQGPEFLIYFQGTGAADDSGLPNDRFFAVRPEGSVSTLKIQRTERGDSAVYLCASSLRVVRNTEAFFGQGTRLTVV.

This clonotype occurred many times. The V call is TRBV13, the J call TRBJ1-1; possibly TRBD1 for D (6 bases). V was trimmed by 4 bases and J by 11 bases, leaving 14 bases between them. From germline, CDR1 is PRHDT and CDR2 FYEKMQ (reference sequence). The CDR3 is 12 amino acids. CDR3: CASSSDGGQAFF. The CDR3 bases are TGTGCCAGCAGCTCGGATGGGGGCCAGGCTTTCTTT.

Ten or more counts support this clonotype. This chain connects TRBV2 to TRBJ2-5; a weak D match, TRBD1 (5 bases). Germline CDR1 and CDR2: SNHLY and FYNNEI. This CDR3 has 14 amino acids. Trimming took 5 bases from V and 1 from J, leaving 11 bases between them. The CDR3 nucleotides are TGTGCCAGCAGTCACAGGTTGGGCCAAGAGACCCAGTACTTC. Its protein is CASSHRLGQETQYF.

The V call is TRBV18, the J call TRBJ2-7, with a tentative D call TRBD2 (6 bases). V dropped 3 bases and J dropped 1 base, with 10 bases sitting between them. Germline V gene data show CDR1 as KGHSH and CDR2 as LQKENI. The CDR3 is made up of 14 amino acids. The CDR3 reads CASSPDGSSYEQYF. CDR3 nucleotide sequence: TGTGCCAGCTCACCCGACGGGAGTTCCTACGAGCAGTACTTC. Based on the CDR3 plus reference TRBV18 and TRBJ2-7, the full variable domain is NAGVMQNPRHLVRRRGQEARLRCSPMKGHSHVYWYRQLPEEGLKFMVYLQKENIIDESGMPKERFSAEFPKEGPSILRIQQVVRGDSAAYFCASSPDGSSYEQYFGPGTRLTVT.

This clonotype turned up a few times. V is TRBV18 and J is TRBJ2-3, with 11 bases matching TRBD2. V gave up 0 bases and J gave up 8 bases; unmatched junction bases: 10. The CDR3 length is 17 residues. Germline loops: CDR1 KGHSH, CDR2 LQKENI. The CDR3 DNA reads as TGTGCCAGCTCACCACCGACGTCTAGCGGGGGGCACGGTACGCAGTATTTT. It yields the protein CASSPPTSSGGHGTQYF.

In this sample, this clonotype turned up many times. The J gene is TRBJ1-4, the V gene TRBV15; D is unclear. The V gene's germline CDR1 is LNHNV and CDR2 YYDKDF (reference sequence). This CDR3 spans 16 amino acids. Trimming took off 0 bases at V and 10 bases at J, with 18 bases between the two ends. The CDR3 loop reads CATSRDLSAQPPKLFF. The DNA for the CDR3 is TGTGCCACCAGCAGAGACCTCTCGGCACAGCCTCCAAAACTGTTTTTT.

This clonotype was picked up many times. J is TRBJ1-2 and V is TRBV27; maybe TRBD1 (5 bases). V lost 5 bases and J lost 0, with 13 bases in between. From germline, CDR1 is MNHEY and CDR2 SMNVEV (reference sequence). CDR3 size: 15 residues. The CDR3 nucleotides read TGTGCCAGCAGTGGGGGGAGCAGAGCTAACTATGGCTACACCTTC. It codes for CASSGGSRANYGYTF.

The chain combines TRBV18 with TRBJ2-7; D is ambiguous. CDR1 is KGHSH and CDR2 is LQKENI in the germline V gene. CDR3 length: 13 residues. The germline V and J ends were trimmed by 4 bases and 3 bases, with 10 bases remaining between them. The CDR3 reads CASSLEINYEQYF. The DNA for the CDR3 is TGTGCCAGCTCACTAGAAATCAACTACGAGCAGTACTTC. Looking up the rest from reference TRBV18 and TRBJ2-7 gives the full variable domain: NAGVMQNPRHLVRRRGQEARLRCSPMKGHSHVYWYRQLPEEGLKFMVYLQKENIIDESGMPKERFSAEFPKEGPSILRIQQVVRGDSAAYFCASSLEINYEQYFGPGTRLTVT.